The entry that follows covers one T cell receptor (beta chain) sequence. This clone may be a read error of a much larger clone one base away. One entry per CDR3 protein, called by TCRdb with MiXCR from the multiplex PCR reads. The sample yields roughly 120,000 distinct CDR3 sequences, less than 20% seen once. Breast cancer patients provided tissue from their axillary draining lymph nodes. The data stem from a study of breast tumors, draining lymph nodes, adjacent tissues. The CDR3 is made up of 15 amino acids. Germline V CDR1 and CDR2: DFQATT, SNEGSKA (reference sequence). V gave up 6 bases and J gave up 6 bases, with 20 bases separating them.

V usage is TRBV20-1 and J usage is TRBJ2-2; D possibly matches TRBD1 or TRBD2 (6 bases each). The receptor was derived from a female donor with breast cancer. Some clones in this sample may be carry-over from other donors' samples. Material: axillary lymph node tissue. The CDR3 nucleotides are TGCAGTGCCTCTGACAGGAGAAGGGGGGCCGGGGAGCTGTTTTTT. The encoded protein is CSASDRRRGAGELFF.